The source of this T cell receptor (beta chain) is a study of blood T cell repertoires in COVID-19 (dated by TCRdb to between 2020 and 2021). As for the study more broadly: Collaborator samples came from the United States, Italy and Spain and covered acute and convalescent phases of COVID-19. The sample metadata nearly always contained a de-identified subject ID, COVID-19 status, age in years and sex. Subjects who had been exposed to COVID-19, were actively infected with it, or had recovered from it provided the deeply sampled blood TCRbeta repertoires that made up the dataset. The repertoires were released in a freely available public database meant as a resource for research on the immune response to SARS-CoV-2. Samples came from the ongoing ImmuneRACE study (first 160 participants) plus 1,254 subjects from 6 global collaborators. Where available, HLA class I and class II types were taken from metadata supplied by the sample provider and were not determined by assay-based typing. The prospective study material was composed of cDNA or gDNA derived from T cells, B-cell-depleted T cells, or PBMCs.

Participants in the prospective study were enrolled through a virtual design, were aged 18 to 89 years, and lived in roughly 26 United States geographic areas. Cohort assignment in the prospective study relied on participant-reported clinical history from a screening survey and a study questionnaire. Recovered participants in ImmuneRACE Cohort 3 were defined by two consecutive negative NP/OP PCR tests, clearance by a healthcare professional, or resolution of symptoms. In the prospective study, whole blood, serum and a nasopharyngeal or oropharyngeal swab were collected from each participant by mobile phlebotomists. Prospective study participants could optionally give additional blood draws and questionnaires over an approximately two-month period. Prospective study blood samples were shipped either frozen or at room temperature before DNA extraction. The immunoSEQ Assay, a bias-controlled multiplex PCR, was used to amplify TCRbeta CDR3 regions from genomic DNA. Processing in the source paper ran as follows. Within the assay, amplification of reference gene primers was used to estimate how many nucleated cells each sample contained. To quantify the absolute abundance of each unique TCRbeta CDR3 rearrangement, sequence reads were collapsed and filtered. For each sample, productive Simpson clonality was calculated as the square root of Simpson's diversity index across productive rearrangements. The table was pulled from immuneACCESS by TCRdb, which kept in-frame rearrangements only. Such tables lose some clones; where checked, under half of the loss comes from unresolved V genes, and the rest has no known cause. The V and J calls and clone size are taken from that table; D and trimming were inferred from the DNA. Across this sample there are 190,000 or so clones, with about 82% seen only once. Of the sample, around 8.6% falls within the top ten clones.

Concerning this clone itself: Its antigen is currently not known. No base quality information exists; no much larger clone differs at one position.

General conclusions and limits of the study: How much clinical and demographic metadata was included differed by source and by participant, and the metadata was provided uncurated.

The CDR3 measures 16 amino acids from cysteine to phenylalanine. Only the CDR3 DNA is retained, 48 bases long and in frame from the first base. Trimming costs V 3 bases and J 8 bases, and their ends lie 23 bases apart. Reading the germline V gene gives CDR1 MDHEN and CDR2 SYDVKM. The chain links TRBV28 with TRBJ2-7, with TRBD2 tentatively as D gene (5 bases match). The sample was PBMCs or T cells enriched from blood (not recorded which). The sequence derives from a woman aged 25 to 39 who had recovered from COVID-19. DNA sequence: TGTGCCAGCAGTTTGAATAAAGGGCTAGCCTCGGGGAAGCAGTACTTC. Its protein reads: CASSLNKGLASGKQYF.